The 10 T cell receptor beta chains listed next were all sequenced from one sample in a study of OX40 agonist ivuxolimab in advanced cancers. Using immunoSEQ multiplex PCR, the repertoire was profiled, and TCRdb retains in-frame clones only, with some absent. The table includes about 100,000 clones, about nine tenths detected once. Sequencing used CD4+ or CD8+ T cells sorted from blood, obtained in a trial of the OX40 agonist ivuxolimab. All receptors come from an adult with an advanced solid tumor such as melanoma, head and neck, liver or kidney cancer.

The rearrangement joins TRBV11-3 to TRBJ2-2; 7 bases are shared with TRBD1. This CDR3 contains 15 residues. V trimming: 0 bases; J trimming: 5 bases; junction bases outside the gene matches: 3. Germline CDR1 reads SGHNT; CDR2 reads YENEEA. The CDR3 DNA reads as TGTGCCAGCAGCTTAGATACACAGGGGACCGGGGAGCTGTTTTTT. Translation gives CASSLDTQGTGELFF.

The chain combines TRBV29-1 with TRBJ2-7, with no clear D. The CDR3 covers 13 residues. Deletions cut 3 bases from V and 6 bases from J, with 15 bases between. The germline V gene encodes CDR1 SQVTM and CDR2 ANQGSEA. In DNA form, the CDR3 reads TGCAGCGTTGAGGTTCTTAGAGGAACCGAGCAGTACTTC. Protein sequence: CSVEVLRGTEQYF.

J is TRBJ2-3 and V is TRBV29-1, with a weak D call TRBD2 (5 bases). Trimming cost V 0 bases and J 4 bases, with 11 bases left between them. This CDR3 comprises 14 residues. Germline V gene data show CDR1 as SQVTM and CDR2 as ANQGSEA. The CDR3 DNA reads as TGCAGCGTTGAAGATCCCCGGGGAGCAGATACGCAGTATTTT. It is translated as CSVEDPRGADTQYF.

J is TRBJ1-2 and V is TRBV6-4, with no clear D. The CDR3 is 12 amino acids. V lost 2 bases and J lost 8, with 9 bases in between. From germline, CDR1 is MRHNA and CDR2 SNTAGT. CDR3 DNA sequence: TGTGCCAGCAGTGACCTAGGTATCGGCTACACCTTC. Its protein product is CASSDLGIGYTF.

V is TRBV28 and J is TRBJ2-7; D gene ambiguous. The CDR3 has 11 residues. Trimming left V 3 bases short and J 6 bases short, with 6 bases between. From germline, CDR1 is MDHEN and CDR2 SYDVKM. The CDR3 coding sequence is TGTGCCAGCAGTTTTAGGGCCGAGCAGTACTTC. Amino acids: CASSFRAEQYF.

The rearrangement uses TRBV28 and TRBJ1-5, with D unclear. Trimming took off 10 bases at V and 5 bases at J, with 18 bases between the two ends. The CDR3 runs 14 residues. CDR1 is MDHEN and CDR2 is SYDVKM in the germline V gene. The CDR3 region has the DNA TGTGCCATCTCCGACCTGAAGGGCTATCAGCCCCAGCATTTT. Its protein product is CAISDLKGYQPQHF.

The CDR3: CASSSQADLGEQFF. The CDR3 bases are TGCGCCAGCAGCTCCCAAGCGGACCTCGGCGAGCAGTTCTTC. This rearrangement joins TRBV5-1 to TRBJ2-1; possible D gene TRBD2, 5 bases. The CDR3 runs 14 residues. The V gene lost 3 bases and the J gene lost 10 bases, with 17 bases spanning the gap. Germline CDR1 and CDR2: SGHRS and YFSETQ. Full variable domain (outside the CDR3, taken from reference TRBV5-1 and TRBJ2-1): KAGVTQTPRYLIKTRGQQVTLSCSPISGHRSVSWYQQTPGQGLQFLFEYFSETQRNKGNFPGRFSGRQFSNSRSEMNVSTLELGDSALYLCASSSQADLGEQFFGPGTRLTVL.

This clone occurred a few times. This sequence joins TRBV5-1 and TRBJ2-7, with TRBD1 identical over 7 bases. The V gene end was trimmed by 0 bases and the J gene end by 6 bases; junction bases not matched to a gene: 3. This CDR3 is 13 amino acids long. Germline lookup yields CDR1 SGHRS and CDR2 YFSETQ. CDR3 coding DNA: TGCGCCAGCAGCTTGGGAAGGGGGCCCGAGCAGTACTTC. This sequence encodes CASSLGRGPEQYF. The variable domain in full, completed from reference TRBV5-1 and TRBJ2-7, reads KAGVTQTPRYLIKTRGQQVTLSCSPISGHRSVSWYQQTPGQGLQFLFEYFSETQRNKGNFPGRFSGRQFSNSRSEMNVSTLELGDSALYLCASSLGRGPEQYFGPGTRLTVT.

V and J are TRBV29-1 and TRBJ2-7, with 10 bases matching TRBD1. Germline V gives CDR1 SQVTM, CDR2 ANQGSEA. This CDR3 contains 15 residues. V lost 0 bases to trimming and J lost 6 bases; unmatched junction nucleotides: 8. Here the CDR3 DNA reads TGCAGCGTTGAAGATCGGGACAGGGGAAGGTTCGAGCAGTACTTC. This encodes CSVEDRDRGRFEQYF.

The CDR3 here is CASSLARSGGNTGELFF. The DNA of the CDR3 is TGTGCCAGCAGCTTAGCGCGTAGCGGGGGGAACACCGGGGAGCTGTTTTTT. The J gene is TRBJ2-2, the V gene TRBV7-8; 9 nucleotides line up with TRBD2. This CDR3 region has 17 residues. The germline V gene has CDR1 SGHVS and CDR2 FQNEAQ. V lost 0 bases and J lost 1; bases outside the gene matches: 3.